This T cell receptor (beta chain) was sequenced for a study of vaccination and CD4 T cells after COVID-19 (dated by TCRdb to 2022 to 2024). In terms of the full investigation: In the convalescent cohort there were six males and four females, among whom were two Hispanic individuals, seven Caucasians, two Asians and one multiracial person. Each participant got two doses of either the Pfizer-BioNTech BNT162b2 vaccine (n=8) or the Moderna mRNA-1273 vaccine (n=2). Post-COVID blood samples from convalescent patients were collected a median of roughly 100 days after diagnosis, with a range of 35 to 161 days. Post-vaccine blood samples were collected a median of approximately 77 days after the second vaccine dose, ranging from about 13 to 241 days. Overlapping spike peptide pools from SARS-CoV-2 and from the common cold coronaviruses HCoV-NL63, HCoV-OC43 and HCoV-229E were used as culture stimuli. In control cultures, a CEFX viral epitope pool was used as positive control, an HIV-1 Nef peptide pool was used as negative control, or no peptide was added. In ten to eleven COVID-19 convalescent patients and a handful of infection-naive healthy vaccine recipients, researchers compared the spike-specific CD4+ TCR repertoire from before mRNA vaccination with the repertoire from after. General conclusions and limits of the study: In convalescent patients, a median roughly 87% of post-vaccine SARS-CoV-2-reactive clones were detected only after vaccination, suggesting vaccine-specific priming. An increase in the median number of SARS-CoV-2-reactive clonotypes from around 20 after infection to about 39 after vaccination was observed, but the change was not found to be significant. Of the vaccine-specific clones in convalescent patients, 304 of 307, or nearly all, reacted only to SARS-CoV-2 spike and did not cross-react with common cold coronaviruses. Relatively few convalescent patients were included in the study, and early timepoints after natural infection were not analyzed.

Read against the paper, the sample's treatment or condition label means: approximately 9-day PBMC culture with coronavirus spike peptide pools or control peptides (ViraFEST assay). The ViraFEST assay, used in the study, expanded antigen-specific T cells with peptide pools and then identified the expanded clonotypes through TCR sequencing. Healthy vaccine recipients had no prior SARS-CoV-2 infection, confirmed by negative nucleocapsid antibody tests before and after vaccination. About 2 million PBMCs per well were cultured in IMDM with roughly 5% human AB serum and approximately 10 IU/ml IL-2, plus 10 ug/ml peptide pools. On days 3 and 7, half of the culture medium was replaced with fresh IL-2-containing medium. CD4+ T cells were isolated after about 10 days of culture through negative selection using the EasySep CD4+ T cell isolation kit. Ficoll-Paque Plus gradient centrifugation was used to isolate PBMCs from whole blood, and the isolated PBMCs were then either used fresh or cryopreserved at -140C. Triplicate wells were generally used for each culture condition.

The library was made by PCR. TCR sequencing of DNA from cultured CD4+ T cells used the Oncomine TCR Beta short-read assay at the Johns Hopkins FTIC core. Genomic DNA was extracted from the cultured CD4+ T cells with the QIAamp micro DNA kit. The Oncomine TCR Beta libraries from cultured CD4+ T cells were pooled using unique dual indexes and then sequenced on an Illumina iSeq 100. The original pipeline was this. Non-productive sequences were removed, and CDR3s not starting with C, not ending with F or W, or shorter than 7 amino acids were discarded. The MANAFEST web application identified antigen-specific clonotypes by comparing peptide-stimulated wells against reference wells and other culture wells. For a clone to be called positive, the clone needed an FDR below 0.05, an odds ratio above 5, and a productive frequency above 0.1% in at least two of three replicate wells. Cross-reactive clonotypes were defined as significantly expanded in both SARS-CoV-2 spike wells and at least one common cold coronavirus spike condition. Using R version 3.6.1, CDR3 homology was evaluated through Levenshtein distances (stringdist) along with unrooted phylogenetic trees (ape). The raw public reads went through TCRdb reprocessing: fastp at Q25, MiXCR clone calling, in-frame beta chains kept. Rows merge per CDR3 protein into single entries with the most common DNA and genes. These V and J calls are TCRdb output, not the study's own analysis. The sample table holds over 20,000 distinct CDR3 sequences, of which about two fifths were seen once. Clones ranked in the top ten supply about 18% of the sample.

As encoded in the germline V gene, CDR1 is MNHNS while CDR2 is SASEGT. The CDR3 measures 15 amino acids from cysteine to phenylalanine. Only the CDR3 DNA stays, 45 bases, in frame from base 1. The table lists this clonotype with a count of one. Its antigen specificity is not known. One end of the junction does not line up with germline, which may come from a read error. Here the sequenced sample was CD4+ T cells from blood, cultured in vitro, taken before SARS-CoV-2 vaccination. The receptor's source is a human donor who received a COVID-19 vaccine. The receptor chain draws on TRBV6-1 and TRBJ1-2; TRBD1 lines up with 8 middle nucleotides. CDR3 region: CAGRPRDRMFYGYTF. DNA sequence: TGTGCCGGCAGACCCCGGGACAGGATGTTCTATGGCTACACCTTC.